Below, 32 T cell receptor beta chains from the same sample are listed, as sequenced in a study of cytomegalovirus exposure and HLA in healthy donors. PCR employed 60 Vbeta and 13 Jbeta primers. Clones were sequenced by immunoSEQ multiplex PCR, and TCRdb holds only the in-frame ones, with some missing. The sample lists around 110,000 clones, about four fifths occurring once. The sequenced sample consisted of PBMCs. The receptors shown here come from a man aged 45-65 years in good health and CMV-seronegative.

This sequence joins TRBV5-6 and TRBJ2-3, with 7 bases that match TRBD1. Germline CDR1 is SGHDT and CDR2 is YYEEEE. V was pared by 10 bases and J by 5 bases, with 13 bases of the junction left unmatched. The CDR3 consists of 14 residues. The DNA for the CDR3 is TGTGCCGGTAGTACAGGGGCCGTCCGAGATACGCAGTATTTT. This translates into CAGSTGAVRDTQYF.

The rearrangement uses TRBV28 and TRBJ2-6; 8 nucleotides line up with TRBD1. CDR3 length: 19 residues. J was trimmed by 0 bases and V by 6 bases; bases with no gene match: 13. CDR1 is MDHEN, CDR2 SYDVKM, per germline. DNA for the CDR3: TGTGCCAGCAGCAAAGGACAGGGCTGGGGTAACTCTGGGGCCAACGTCCTGACTTTC. Translated: CASSKGQGWGNSGANVLTF.

For this clone: The junction departs from germline at one end; a sequencing error may be responsible. The chain couples TRBV7-9 to TRBJ2-3; maybe TRBD1 (5 bases). From germline, CDR1 is SEHNR and CDR2 FQNEAQ (reference sequence). CDR3 length: 12 residues. The CDR3, as DNA: TGTTCCAGCGTCTCAGGGTCTAATACGCAGTATTTT. Translated, it gives CSSVSGSNTQYF.

The J gene is TRBJ2-7, the V gene TRBV10-3; TRBD2 is a possible D gene (6 bases). V shed 3 bases and J shed 3 bases, with 15 bases lying between them. Germline V lookup: CDR1 ENHRY, CDR2 SYGVKD. This CDR3 contains 15 residues. CDR3 residues: CAISDLRGGNYEQYF. The CDR3 nucleotides are TGTGCCATCAGTGACCTCCGGGGAGGCAACTACGAGCAGTACTTC.

The gene calls are TRBV7-8 and TRBJ1-5; D is possibly TRBD1 (5 bases). Deletions cut 5 bases from V and 6 bases from J, with 11 bases between. Germline-derived CDR1 and CDR2 are SGHVS and FQNEAQ. This CDR3 region has 13 residues. Here the CDR3 DNA reads TGTGCCAGCAGCCTCAGGGTGGGTCAGCCCCAGCATTTT. It translates to CASSLRVGQPQHF.

V is TRBV7-2 and J is TRBJ1-6; no reliable D call. The ends were cut back, 2 bases at V and 0 bases at J, with 5 bases in the middle. CDR1 and CDR2 from the germline V gene are SGHTA and FQGNSA. The CDR3 contains 15 residues. The DNA of the CDR3 is TGTGCCAGCAGCTTATCTAGCTCCTATAATTCACCCCTCCACTTT. It is translated as CASSLSSSYNSPLHF.

The chain links TRBV19 to TRBJ1-1, with D unclear. V was clipped by 3 bases and J by 3 bases, with 8 bases between them. Germline-derived CDR1 and CDR2 are LNHDA and SQIVND (reference sequence). The CDR3 sequence is 13 residues long. The CDR3 nucleotides read TGTGCCAGTAGTATTTCCCGGTACACTGAAGCTTTCTTT. It specifies CASSISRYTEAFF.

This clone was seen a single time. The chain links TRBV19 to TRBJ1-3, with D unresolved. V was pared by 3 bases and J by 2 bases, with 8 bases between. The CDR3 has 14 residues. The V gene's germline CDR1 is LNHDA and CDR2 SQIVND (reference sequence). In nucleotides, the CDR3 is TGTGCCAGTAGTATCGGCGGGCCTGGAAACACCATATATTTT. Translated, it gives CASSIGGPGNTIYF.

This chain connects TRBV6-1 to TRBJ2-5; D is undetermined. Trimming left V 1 base short and J 3 bases short, with 6 bases between. The germline CDR1 and CDR2 sequences are MNHNS and SASEGT. The length of the CDR3 is 13 residues. The CDR3 is CASSEDGEETQYF. The CDR3 DNA reads TGTGCCAGCAGTGAAGATGGAGAAGAGACCCAGTACTTC.

V usage is TRBV11-1 and J usage is TRBJ1-1, with D uncertain. The germline V gene encodes CDR1 SGHAT and CDR2 FQDESV (reference sequence). The CDR3 totals 13 residues. V was trimmed by 4 bases and J by 7 bases, leaving 13 bases between them. The CDR3 sequence: CASSSRRFLEAFF. The CDR3 nucleotides read TGTGCCAGCAGCTCAAGGAGGTTCCTTGAAGCTTTCTTT.

The chain combines TRBV5-4 with TRBJ1-2; D is perhaps TRBD1 (5 bases). CDR3 length: 11 amino acids. From germline, CDR1 is SGHNT and CDR2 YYREEE (reference sequence). V shed 1 base and J shed 7 bases, with 5 bases lying between them. For the CDR3, the DNA is TGTGCCAGCAGCTTGAGGGGTGGCTACACCTTC. Its translation: CASSLRGGYTF.

This clone showed up just once. The chain joins TRBV29-1 to TRBJ2-3; possible D gene TRBD2, 5 bases. This CDR3 region has 13 residues. V dropped 7 bases and J dropped 1 base, with 12 bases sitting between them. Germline assignment: CDR1 SQVTM and CDR2 ANQGSEA. As DNA, the CDR3 is TGCAGCGGGAGGAGTGCGGGCACAGATACGCAGTATTTT. Translating gives CSGRSAGTDTQYF.

The chain uses TRBV7-8 and TRBJ2-7, with TRBD2 identical over 12 bases. This CDR3 is 15 amino acids long. The junction had 7 bases not matched to a gene; V was cut back by 4 bases and J by 6 bases. Germline V lookup: CDR1 SGHVS, CDR2 FQNEAQ. The CDR3 reads CASSSSGGAFREQYV. The CDR3, as DNA: TGTGCCAGCAGCTCTAGCGGGGGGGCCTTTCGCGAGCAGTACGTC.

This clone was recorded a few times. The J gene is TRBJ2-7, the V gene TRBV5-4, with a weak D call TRBD2 (6 bases). Trimming stripped 2 bases from V and 4 bases from J, with 13 bases between. The CDR3 loop spans 14 amino acids. Germline V gene data show CDR1 as SGHNT and CDR2 as YYREEE (reference sequence). CDR3 residues: CASSFLGAGYEQYV. For the CDR3, the DNA is TGTGCCAGCAGCTTTCTAGGGGCGGGGTACGAGCAGTACGTC.

The CDR3 protein is CASSQETQYF. The CDR3 DNA is TGTGCCAGCTCGCAAGAGACCCAGTACTTC. The J gene is TRBJ2-5, the V gene TRBV2, with unresolved D. The CDR3 covers 10 residues. Between the trimmed V and J ends, which lost 8 bases and 2 bases, there was a span of 3 bases. CDR1 is SNHLY, CDR2 FYNNEI, per germline.

There are a few counts of this clone. The rearrangement joins TRBV7-9 to TRBJ1-2; unclear D gene. Germline V lookup: CDR1 SEHNR, CDR2 FQNEAQ (reference sequence). The length of the CDR3 is 10 residues. V lost 2 bases to trimming and J lost 9 bases, with 4 bases between them. This chain's CDR3 is CASSLTSYTF. CDR3 nucleotide sequence: TGTGCCAGCAGCTTAACAAGCTACACCTTC.

The sample holds one count of this clone. The chain employs TRBV11-2 and TRBJ1-1, with D perhaps matching TRBD1 (5 bases). Germline V gene data show CDR1 as SGHAT and CDR2 as FQNNGV. The CDR3 length is 14 residues. The V end lost 0 bases, the J end lost 3 bases, and 8 bases lay between the germline ends. The chain's CDR3 is CASSLDPRDTEAFF. The CDR3 DNA sequence: TGTGCCAGCAGCTTAGATCCCAGGGACACTGAAGCTTTCTTT. Filled out from reference TRBV11-2 and TRBJ1-1, the complete variable domain reads EAGVAQSPRYKIIEKRQSVAFWCNPISGHATLYWYQQILGQGPKLLIQFQNNGVVDDSQLPKDRFSAERLKGVDSTLKIQPAKLEDSAVYLCASSLDPRDTEAFFGQGTRLTVV.

The chain has TRBV7-8 and TRBJ2-7, with 10 bases matching TRBD1. The CDR3 has 15 amino acids. V lost 1 base and J lost 6; bases outside the gene matches: 6. Germline V lookup: CDR1 SGHVS, CDR2 FQNEAQ. CDR3 sequence (DNA): TGTGCCAGCAGCTTAGAGGGACAGGGGTGGGGCGAGCAGTACTTC. Translating gives CASSLEGQGWGEQYF.

CDR3 sequence (DNA): TGCGCCAGCATGCGCTCCGGGGGGGATAATGAAAAACTGTTTTTT. It codes for CASMRSGGDNEKLFF. The chain uses TRBV5-1 and TRBJ1-4; possibly TRBD1 for D (5 bases). CDR1 and CDR2 (germline): SGHRS, YFSETQ. Deletions cut 6 bases from V and 4 bases from J, with 16 bases between. The CDR3 spans 15 residues.

This clone occurred a few times. The chain employs TRBV29-1 and TRBJ2-1; TRBD1 might be the D (6 bases). The germline V gene has CDR1 SQVTM and CDR2 ANQGSEA. The CDR3 spans 13 residues. Trimming shortened V by 4 bases and J by 3 bases, and 10 bases separated the two germline ends. The CDR3 region is CSVARGFYNEQFF. The CDR3 coding sequence is TGCAGCGTTGCCAGGGGTTTCTACAATGAGCAGTTCTTC.

CDR3 bases: TGTGCCAGCAGCTTAGGAAGGACTAGCGGGGGTAGGTCGCAGTACTTC. It encodes CASSLGRTSGGRSQYF. This rearrangement joins TRBV7-9 to TRBJ2-7, with 13 bases that match TRBD2. The V segment lost 1 base and the J segment 9 bases; nucleotides outside the gene matches: 9. This CDR3 comprises 16 residues. Germline values: CDR1 SEHNR, CDR2 FQNEAQ (reference sequence).

The CDR3 here is CASSSTGAGNTEAFF. CDR3 nucleotides: TGTGCCAGCAGCTCGACAGGGGCCGGAAACACTGAAGCTTTCTTT. This chain joins TRBV7-3 and TRBJ1-1; 8 nucleotides agree with TRBD1. The V gene's germline CDR1 is SGHTA and CDR2 FQGTGA. V was clipped by 4 bases and J by 2 bases; unmatched bases: 6. The CDR3 totals 15 residues.

This clone was seen a handful of times. V gene TRBV9 combines with J gene TRBJ1-3; TRBD1 might be the D (5 bases). Germline CDR1 and CDR2: SGDLS and YYNGEE. This CDR3 has 17 residues. V dropped 4 bases and J dropped 3 bases, with 20 bases sitting between them. The CDR3 protein is CASSSPGRGPFGNTIYF. Written as DNA, the CDR3 is TGTGCCAGCAGCTCCCCCGGGCGGGGACCGTTTGGAAACACCATATATTTT.

This clone appeared a single time. The rearrangement joins TRBV19 to TRBJ2-3; tentatively, D is TRBD2 (5 bases). The germline V and J ends were trimmed by 5 bases and 2 bases, with 11 bases remaining between them. This CDR3 comprises 14 residues. CDR1 and CDR2 from the germline V gene are LNHDA and SQIVND (reference sequence). The chain's CDR3 is CASSVSVYTDTQYF. In nucleotides, the CDR3 is TGTGCCAGTAGTGTTAGCGTGTACACAGATACGCAGTATTTT.

V and J are TRBV5-1 and TRBJ1-2, with TRBD1 matching 9 bases. The CDR3 has 15 residues. V was pared by 1 base and J by 6 bases, with 7 bases of the junction left unmatched. Germline V lookup: CDR1 SGHRS, CDR2 YFSETQ. The CDR3 spells CASSLIMGTGNGYTF. In nucleotides, the CDR3 is TGCGCCAGCAGCTTGATAATGGGGACAGGGAATGGCTACACCTTC.

Regarding this clone: One end of the junction is discordant with germline, which a read error may explain. This sequence joins TRBV7-9 and TRBJ1-2; 7 bases agree with TRBD1. Germline V CDR1 and CDR2: SEHNR, FQNEAQ (reference sequence). CDR3 length: 11 amino acids. CDR3 region: CSSSLGQSYTF. CDR3 coding DNA: TGTTCCAGCAGCTTGGGACAGAGTTACACCTTC.

In the case of this clone: Within the sample, other DNA sequences also encode this same CDR3. The V call is TRBV10-3, the J call TRBJ1-5; a possible D gene is TRBD1 (5 bases). The CDR3 length is 13 residues. The V end lost 6 bases, the J end lost 9 bases, and 15 bases lay between the germline ends. Germline loops: CDR1 ENHRY, CDR2 SYGVKD. In nucleotides, the CDR3 is TGTGCCATCAGGGGGACCAGGGAGGGGCCCCAGCATTTT. Its protein is CAIRGTREGPQHF.

V gene TRBV29-1 combines with J gene TRBJ2-3, with 9 bases identical to TRBD2. With V trimmed by 0 bases and J by 4 bases, 5 bases remained unmatched. Germline V gene data show CDR1 as SQVTM and CDR2 as ANQGSEA. The CDR3 length is 15 residues. The CDR3 reads CSVEDRAGGPDTQYF. The CDR3 DNA reads TGCAGCGTTGAAGATAGGGCGGGGGGGCCAGATACGCAGTATTTT.

J is TRBJ2-6 and V is TRBV18; D is undetermined. Germline lookup yields CDR1 KGHSH and CDR2 LQKENI. The length of the CDR3 is 16 residues. V shed 2 bases and J shed 0 bases, with 8 bases lying between them. CDR3 DNA sequence: TGTGCCAGCTCACCAAACAGAGCCTCTGGGGCCAACGTCCTGACTTTC. Translated: CASSPNRASGANVLTF.

This clone was observed a few times. The chain couples TRBV4-1 to TRBJ1-4; D unclear. The CDR3 length is 13 residues. Germline values: CDR1 MGHRA, CDR2 YSYEKL. Trimming removed 4 bases from V and 8 bases from J, with 11 bases in between. The CDR3 sequence is CASSPSVEEKLFF. The CDR3 nucleotides read TGCGCCAGCAGCCCCTCGGTTGAGGAAAAACTGTTTTTT.

This clone was seen a single time. The chain couples TRBV11-3 to TRBJ1-2; the match to TRBD1 covers 7 bases. Germline V gene lookup returns CDR1 SGHNT and CDR2 YENEEA. CDR3 length equals 15 residues. The J segment lost 4 bases and the V segment lost 5 bases, leaving 10 bases of the junction unmatched. CDR3 in DNA: TGTGCCAGCAGCACCGCACCGGGACAGACCTATGGCTACACCTTC. Amino acids: CASSTAPGQTYGYTF.

This clone showed up just once. The rearrangement links TRBV19 to TRBJ1-2; TRBD1 is a possible D gene (6 bases). With 0 bases removed from V and 4 bases from J, the gap between germline ends came to 15 bases. The germline CDR1 and CDR2 sequences are LNHDA and SQIVND (reference sequence). CDR3 length: 16 amino acids. CDR3 coding DNA: TGTGCCAGTAGTATAGACTCAGGACAGCTTCTCTATGGCTACACCTTC. This codes for CASSIDSGQLLYGYTF. The entire variable domain, with the rest obtained from reference TRBV19 and TRBJ1-2, is as follows: DGGITQSPKYLFRKEGQNVTLSCEQNLNHDAMYWYRQDPGQGLRLIYYSQIVNDFQKGDIAEGYSVSREKKESFPLTVTSAQKNPTAFYLCASSIDSGQLLYGYTFGSGTRLTVV.